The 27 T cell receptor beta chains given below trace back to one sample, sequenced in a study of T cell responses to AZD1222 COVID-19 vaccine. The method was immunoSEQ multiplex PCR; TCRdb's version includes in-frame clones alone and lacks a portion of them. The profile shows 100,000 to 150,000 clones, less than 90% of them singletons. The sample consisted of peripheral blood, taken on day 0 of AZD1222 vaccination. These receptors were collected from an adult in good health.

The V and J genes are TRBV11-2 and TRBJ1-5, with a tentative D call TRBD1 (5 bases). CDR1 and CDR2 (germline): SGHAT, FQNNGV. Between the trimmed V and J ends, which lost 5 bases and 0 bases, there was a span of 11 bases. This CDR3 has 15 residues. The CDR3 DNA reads TGTGCCAGCAGCCCGGTGGGGGGTAGCAATCAGCCCCAGCATTTT. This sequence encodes CASSPVGGSNQPQHF.

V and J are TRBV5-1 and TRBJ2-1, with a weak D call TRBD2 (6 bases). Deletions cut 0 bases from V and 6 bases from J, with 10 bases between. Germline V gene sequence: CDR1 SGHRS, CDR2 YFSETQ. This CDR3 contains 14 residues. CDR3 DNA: TGCGCCAGCAGCTTGGGGGAGCGGGTCAATGAGCAGTTCTTC. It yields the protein CASSLGERVNEQFF. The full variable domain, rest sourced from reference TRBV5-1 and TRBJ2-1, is KAGVTQTPRYLIKTRGQQVTLSCSPISGHRSVSWYQQTPGQGLQFLFEYFSETQRNKGNFPGRFSGRQFSNSRSEMNVSTLELGDSALYLCASSLGERVNEQFFGPGTRLTVL.

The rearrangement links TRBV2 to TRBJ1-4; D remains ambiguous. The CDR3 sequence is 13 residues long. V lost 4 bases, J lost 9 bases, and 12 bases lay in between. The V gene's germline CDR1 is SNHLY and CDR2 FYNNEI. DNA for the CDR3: TGTGCCAGCAGTGGGGAGGGTGTGAAAAAACTGTTTTTT. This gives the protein CASSGEGVKKLFF.

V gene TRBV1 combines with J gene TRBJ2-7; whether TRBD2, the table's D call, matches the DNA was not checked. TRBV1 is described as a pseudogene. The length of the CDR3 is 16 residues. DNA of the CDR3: TGCACCAGCAGCCAGATAGCGGGAGTCATTTCAGGTGAGCAGTACTTC. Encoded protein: CTSSQIAGVISGEQYF.

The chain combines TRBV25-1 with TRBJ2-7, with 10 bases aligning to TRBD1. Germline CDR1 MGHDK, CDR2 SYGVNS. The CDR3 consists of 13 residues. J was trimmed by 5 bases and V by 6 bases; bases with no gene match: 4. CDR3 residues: CASRRDRGDEQYF. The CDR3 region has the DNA TGTGCCAGCAGGAGGGACAGGGGTGACGAGCAGTACTTC.

The CDR3: CASSPVVYPRPPYEQYF. The CDR3 coding sequence is TGTGCCAGCTCACCCGTTGTCTATCCAAGACCTCCTTACGAGCAGTACTTC. V is TRBV18 and J is TRBJ2-7; D call uncertain. The CDR3 spans 17 residues. CDR1 is KGHSH and CDR2 is LQKENI in the germline V gene. V was trimmed by 3 bases and J by 4 bases, leaving 22 bases between them.

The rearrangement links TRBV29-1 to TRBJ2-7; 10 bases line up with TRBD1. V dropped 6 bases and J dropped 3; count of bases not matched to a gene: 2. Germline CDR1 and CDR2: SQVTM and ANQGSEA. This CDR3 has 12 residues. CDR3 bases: TGCAGCGTGGGGGACAGGGGCTACGAGCAGTACTTC. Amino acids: CSVGDRGYEQYF.

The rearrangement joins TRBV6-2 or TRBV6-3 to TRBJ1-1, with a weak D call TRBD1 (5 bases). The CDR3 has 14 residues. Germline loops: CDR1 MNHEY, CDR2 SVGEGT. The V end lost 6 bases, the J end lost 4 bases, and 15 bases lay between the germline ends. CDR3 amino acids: CASSPLGAGTEAFF. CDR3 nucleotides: TGTGCCAGCAGCCCCCTTGGGGCGGGCACTGAAGCTTTCTTT.

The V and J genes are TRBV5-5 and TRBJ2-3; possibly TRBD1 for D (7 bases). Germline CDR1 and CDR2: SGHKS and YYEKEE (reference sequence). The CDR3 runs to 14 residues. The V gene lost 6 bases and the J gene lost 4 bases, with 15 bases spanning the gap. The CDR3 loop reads CASTRGAGADTQYF. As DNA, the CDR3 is TGTGCCAGCACCAGGGGGGCCGGCGCAGATACGCAGTATTTT.

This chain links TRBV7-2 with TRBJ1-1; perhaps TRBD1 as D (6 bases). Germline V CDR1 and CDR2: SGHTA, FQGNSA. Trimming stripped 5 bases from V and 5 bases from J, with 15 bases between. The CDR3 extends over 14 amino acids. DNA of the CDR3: TGTGCCAGCAGCACTTACAGGGATTGGACTGAAGCTTTCTTT. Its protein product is CASSTYRDWTEAFF.

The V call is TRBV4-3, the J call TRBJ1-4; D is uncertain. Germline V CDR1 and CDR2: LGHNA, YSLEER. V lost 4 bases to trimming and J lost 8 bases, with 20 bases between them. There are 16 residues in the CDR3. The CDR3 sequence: CASSLYRPPPSEKLFF. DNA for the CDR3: TGCGCCAGCAGCCTCTACCGACCTCCACCTTCGGAAAAACTGTTTTTT.

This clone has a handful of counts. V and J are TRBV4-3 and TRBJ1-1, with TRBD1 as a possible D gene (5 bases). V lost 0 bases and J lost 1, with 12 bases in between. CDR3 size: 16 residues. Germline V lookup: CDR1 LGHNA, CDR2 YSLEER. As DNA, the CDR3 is TGCGCCAGCAGCCAAGAGGCGCAGGGCGAGAACACTGAAGCTTTCTTT. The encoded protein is CASSQEAQGENTEAFF.

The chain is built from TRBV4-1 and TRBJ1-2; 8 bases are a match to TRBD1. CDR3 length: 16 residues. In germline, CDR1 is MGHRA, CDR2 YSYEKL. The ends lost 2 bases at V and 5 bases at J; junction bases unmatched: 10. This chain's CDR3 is CASSQSRTDRGYGYTF. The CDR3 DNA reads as TGCGCCAGCAGCCAAAGCCGCACAGACAGGGGTTATGGCTACACCTTC.

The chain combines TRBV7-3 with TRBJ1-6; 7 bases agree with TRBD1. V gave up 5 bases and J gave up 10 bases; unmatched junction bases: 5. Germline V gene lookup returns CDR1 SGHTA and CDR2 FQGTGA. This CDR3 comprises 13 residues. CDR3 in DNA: TGTGCCAGCAGCGTAGACAGGGACTCACCCCTCCACTTT. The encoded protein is CASSVDRDSPLHF.

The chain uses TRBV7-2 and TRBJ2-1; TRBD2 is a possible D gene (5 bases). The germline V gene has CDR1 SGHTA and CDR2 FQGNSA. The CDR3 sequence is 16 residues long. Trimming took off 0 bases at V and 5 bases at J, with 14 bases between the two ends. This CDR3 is CASSLAPTRRDNEQFF. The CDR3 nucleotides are TGTGCCAGCAGCTTAGCACCCACTAGGAGAGACAATGAGCAGTTCTTC.

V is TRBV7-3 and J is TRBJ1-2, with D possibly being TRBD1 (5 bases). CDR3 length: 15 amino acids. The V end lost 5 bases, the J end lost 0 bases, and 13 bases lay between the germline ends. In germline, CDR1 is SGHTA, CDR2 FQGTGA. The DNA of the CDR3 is TGTGCCAGCAGCCCGACAGCTCCAGCTAACTATGGCTACACCTTC. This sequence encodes CASSPTAPANYGYTF.

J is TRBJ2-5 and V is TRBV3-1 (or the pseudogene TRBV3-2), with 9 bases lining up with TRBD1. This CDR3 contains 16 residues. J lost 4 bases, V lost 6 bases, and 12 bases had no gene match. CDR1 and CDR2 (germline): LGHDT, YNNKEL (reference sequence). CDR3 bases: TGTGCCAGCAGTCGAGAGGGAACAGGGGGCGGAGAGACCCAGTACTTC. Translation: CASSREGTGGGETQYF.

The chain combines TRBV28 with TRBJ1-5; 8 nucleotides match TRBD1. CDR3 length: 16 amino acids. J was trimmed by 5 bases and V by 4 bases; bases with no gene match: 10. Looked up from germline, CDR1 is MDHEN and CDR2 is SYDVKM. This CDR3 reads CASSSGGTGGYQPQHF. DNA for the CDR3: TGTGCCAGCAGTTCAGGGGGGACAGGTGGTTATCAGCCCCAGCATTTT.

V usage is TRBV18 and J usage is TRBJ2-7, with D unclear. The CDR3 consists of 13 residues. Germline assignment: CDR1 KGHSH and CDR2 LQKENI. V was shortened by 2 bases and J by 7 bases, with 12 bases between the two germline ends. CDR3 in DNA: TGTGCCAGCTCACCAAGTGGATACTGGGAGCAGTACTTC. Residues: CASSPSGYWEQYF.

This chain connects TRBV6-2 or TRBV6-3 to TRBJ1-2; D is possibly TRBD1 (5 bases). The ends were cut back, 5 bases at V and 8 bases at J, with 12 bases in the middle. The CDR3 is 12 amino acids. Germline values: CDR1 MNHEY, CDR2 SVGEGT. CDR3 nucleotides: TGTGCCAGCAGTCCCGGGGCGCGGGGCTACACCTTC. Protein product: CASSPGARGYTF.

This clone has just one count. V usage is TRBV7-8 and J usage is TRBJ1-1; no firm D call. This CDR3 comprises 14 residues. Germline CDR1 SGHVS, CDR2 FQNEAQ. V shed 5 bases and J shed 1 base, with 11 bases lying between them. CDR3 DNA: TGTGCCAGCAGCGAGATTAATCCGAACACTGAAGCTTTCTTT. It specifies CASSEINPNTEAFF.

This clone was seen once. CDR3 in amino acids: CASSALGLRADTQYF. The DNA for the CDR3 is TGTGCCAGCAGCGCCCTTGGCCTTAGGGCAGATACGCAGTATTTT. The chain links TRBV9 to TRBJ2-3; D gene ambiguous. Germline V gives CDR1 SGDLS, CDR2 YYNGEE. Trimming shortened V by 3 bases and J by 4 bases, and 15 bases separated the two germline ends. The CDR3 is 15 residues long.

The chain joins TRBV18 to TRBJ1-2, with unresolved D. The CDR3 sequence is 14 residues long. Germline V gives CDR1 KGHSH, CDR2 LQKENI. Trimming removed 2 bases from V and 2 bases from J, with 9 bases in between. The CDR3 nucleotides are TGTGCCAGCTCACCAGCTAGAACGAACTATGGCTACACCTTC. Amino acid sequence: CASSPARTNYGYTF.

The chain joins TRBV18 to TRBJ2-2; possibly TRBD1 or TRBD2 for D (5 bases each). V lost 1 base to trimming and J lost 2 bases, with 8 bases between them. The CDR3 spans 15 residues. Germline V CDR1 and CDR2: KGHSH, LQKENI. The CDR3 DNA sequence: TGTGCCAGCTCACCACTCGGGACCAACACCGGGGAGCTGTTTTTT. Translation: CASSPLGTNTGELFF.

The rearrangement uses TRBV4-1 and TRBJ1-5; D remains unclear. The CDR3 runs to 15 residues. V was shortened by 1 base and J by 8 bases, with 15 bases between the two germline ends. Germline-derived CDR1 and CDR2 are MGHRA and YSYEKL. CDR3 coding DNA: TGCGCCAGCAGCCAAGCAGAACAGACCCAAAAGCCCCAGCATTTT. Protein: CASSQAEQTQKPQHF.

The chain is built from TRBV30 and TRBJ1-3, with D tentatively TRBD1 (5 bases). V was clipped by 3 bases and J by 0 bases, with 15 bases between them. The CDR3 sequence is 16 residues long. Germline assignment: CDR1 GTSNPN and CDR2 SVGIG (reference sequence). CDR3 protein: CAWSQRLTVSGNTIYF. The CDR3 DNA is TGTGCCTGGAGCCAAAGGCTGACAGTCTCTGGAAACACCATATATTTT.

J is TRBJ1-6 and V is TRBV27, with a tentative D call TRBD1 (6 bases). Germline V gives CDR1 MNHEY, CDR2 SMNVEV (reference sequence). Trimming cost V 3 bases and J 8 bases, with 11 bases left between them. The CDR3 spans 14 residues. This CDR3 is CASSFSGAHSPLHF. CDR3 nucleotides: TGTGCCAGCAGTTTCTCGGGGGCGCATTCACCCCTCCACTTT.